This T cell receptor (beta chain) was recovered during a study of regulatory dendritic cells for organ transplantation. The assay was immunoSEQ multiplex PCR, and TCRdb's table has in-frame clones only and misses some. This sample carries roughly 5,700 clones, 50% to 70% of them seen once, and the ten largest clones take 11%. V was clipped by 3 bases and J by 7 bases, with 8 bases between them. Germline-derived CDR1 and CDR2 are SGDLS and YYNGEE. The length of the CDR3 is 12 residues. V is TRBV9 and J is TRBJ2-1; D not certain. The receptor comes from a human donor in good health. What was sequenced was memory CD8+ T cells from blood. Subset denoted: CD45RO+ memory T cells. The CDR3 region is CASSAPLNEQFF. Here the CDR3 DNA reads TGTGCCAGCAGCGCCCCGTTGAATGAGCAGTTCTTC.